One TCR beta chain is described in this entry. This sample stems from a study of cytomegalovirus exposure and HLA in healthy donors. PCR involved 60 Vbeta and 13 Jbeta primers. Profiling relied on immunoSEQ multiplex PCR, and the TCRdb table lists in-frame clones only, not all of them. The sample holds about 64,000 clones, roughly 80% seen once. This TCR was recovered from a male donor in good health and CMV-seropositive. The sample comprised PBMCs.

The CDR3 region is CAWSQGAGRAFF. In DNA form, the CDR3 reads TGTGCCTGGAGTCAGGGGGCAGGGAGGGCTTTCTTT. J is TRBJ1-1 and V is TRBV30; 8 positions agree with TRBD1. CDR1 and CDR2 from the germline V gene are GTSNPN and SVGIG (reference sequence). J was trimmed by 11 bases and V by 2 bases; bases with no gene match: 7. The CDR3 has 12 amino acids.